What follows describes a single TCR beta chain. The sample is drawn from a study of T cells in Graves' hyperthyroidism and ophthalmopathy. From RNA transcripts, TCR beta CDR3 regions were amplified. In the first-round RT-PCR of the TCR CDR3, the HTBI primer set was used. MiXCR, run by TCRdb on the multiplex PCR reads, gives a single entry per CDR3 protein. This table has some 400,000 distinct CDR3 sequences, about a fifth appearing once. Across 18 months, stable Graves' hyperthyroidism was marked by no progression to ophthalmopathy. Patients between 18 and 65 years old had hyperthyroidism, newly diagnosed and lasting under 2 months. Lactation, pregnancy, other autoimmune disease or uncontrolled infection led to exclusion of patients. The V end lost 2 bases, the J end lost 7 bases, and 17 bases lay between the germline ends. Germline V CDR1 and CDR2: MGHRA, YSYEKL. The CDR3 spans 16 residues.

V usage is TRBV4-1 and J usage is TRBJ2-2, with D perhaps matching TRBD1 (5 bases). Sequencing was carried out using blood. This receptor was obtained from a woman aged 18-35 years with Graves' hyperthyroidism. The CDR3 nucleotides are TGCGCCAGCAGCCAACCTTTTGGGGTGGGGCGCGGGGAGCTGTTTTTT. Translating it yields CASSQPFGVGRGELFF.